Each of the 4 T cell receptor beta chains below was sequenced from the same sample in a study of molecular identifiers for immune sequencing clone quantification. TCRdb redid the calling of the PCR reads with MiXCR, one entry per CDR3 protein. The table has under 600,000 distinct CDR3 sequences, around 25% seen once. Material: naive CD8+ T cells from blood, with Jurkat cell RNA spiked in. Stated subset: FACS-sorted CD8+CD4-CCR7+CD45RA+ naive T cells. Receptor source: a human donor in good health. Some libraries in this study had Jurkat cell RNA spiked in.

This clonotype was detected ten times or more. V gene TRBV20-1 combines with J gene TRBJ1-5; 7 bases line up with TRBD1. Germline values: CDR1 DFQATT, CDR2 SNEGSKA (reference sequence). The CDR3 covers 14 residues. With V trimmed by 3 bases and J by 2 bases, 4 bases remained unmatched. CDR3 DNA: TGCAGTGCTAGCCTCGGGACAGGCAATCAGCCCCAGCATTTT. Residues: CSASLGTGNQPQHF.

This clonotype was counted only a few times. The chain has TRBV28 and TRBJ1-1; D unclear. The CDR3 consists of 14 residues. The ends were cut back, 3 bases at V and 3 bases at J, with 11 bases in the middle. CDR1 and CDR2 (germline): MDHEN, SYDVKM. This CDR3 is CASSFSLRYTEAFF. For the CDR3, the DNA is TGTGCCAGCAGTTTTTCCCTTAGATACACTGAAGCTTTCTTT.

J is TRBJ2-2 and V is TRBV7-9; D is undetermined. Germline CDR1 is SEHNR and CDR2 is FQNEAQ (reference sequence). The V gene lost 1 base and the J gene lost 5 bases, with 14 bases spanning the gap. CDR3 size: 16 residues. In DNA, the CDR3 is TGTGCCAGCAGCTTAGGATCCCCCCTGGTTACCGGGGAGCTGTTTTTT. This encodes CASSLGSPLVTGELFF.

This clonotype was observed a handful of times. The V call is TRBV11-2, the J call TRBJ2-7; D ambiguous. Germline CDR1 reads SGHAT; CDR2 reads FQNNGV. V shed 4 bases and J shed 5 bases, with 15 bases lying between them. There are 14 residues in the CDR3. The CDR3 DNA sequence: TGTGCCAGCAGCTGGCTAGGGCCCCAAGACGAGCAGTACTTC. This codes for CASSWLGPQDEQYF.